This T cell receptor beta chain was obtained from a study of T-cell memory formation after mild COVID-19. Study-level findings and limits: CD4+ contracting clones were mainly CM and EM; CD8+ ones, EMRA.

As for this clonotype: Antigen specificity is unknown.

TCRdb re-called the 5' RACE reads through MiXCR, storing one row per CDR3 protein. Here the sample spans about 410,000 distinct CDR3 sequences, roughly 18% being singletons. Germline V lookup: CDR1 DFQATT, CDR2 SNEGSKA (reference sequence). The V segment lost 2 bases and the J segment 7 bases; nucleotides outside the gene matches: 9. CDR3 length: 15 residues. This chain connects TRBV20-1 to TRBJ1-3; 9 bases align to TRBD1. This receptor was obtained from a man aged 18 to 29 who had mild COVID-19 (a few samples of this study predate the infection). Cell type and time point are not known. Sequencing used PBMCs or a T cell subset sorted from them (not recorded which). This CDR3 reads CSARTAGTGTNTIYF. The DNA for the CDR3 is TGCAGTGCTAGAACGGCCGGGACAGGGACGAACACCATATATTTT.